The entry below gives a single T cell receptor beta chain sequence along with its context. Original methodology: From reference gene primer amplification, estimates of nucleated cell counts were derived. Data came from immunoSEQ multiplex PCR; TCRdb stores just in-frame clones and leaves some out. V, J and clone size were drawn from that table, and D and trimming were deduced from the DNA. The sample includes around 54,000 clones, 90% seen only once; the top ten take over 3%. This specimen comes from a study of blood T cell repertoires in COVID-19. Study-wide background: Acute and convalescent COVID-19 specimens originated in the United States, Italy and Spain. PBMCs, B-cell-depleted T cells, or T cells were the source of the cDNA or gDNA that made up the material.

Per germline, CDR1 SGHAT and CDR2 FQNNGV. The CDR3 is 15 amino acids. Between the trimmed V and J ends, which lost 2 bases and 1 base, there was a span of 11 bases. The chain links TRBV11-2 to TRBJ1-1, with D perhaps TRBD1 (6 bases). Specimen: peripheral blood. The TCR was taken from a human donor in a cohort sampled during active COVID-19. The CDR3 here is CASSLIQGRNTEAFF. CDR3 nucleotides: TGTGCCAGCAGCTTAATTCAGGGGCGGAACACTGAAGCTTTCTTT. The entire variable domain, with the rest obtained from reference TRBV11-2 and TRBJ1-1, is as follows: EAGVAQSPRYKIIEKRQSVAFWCNPISGHATLYWYQQILGQGPKLLIQFQNNGVVDDSQLPKDRFSAERLKGVDSTLKIQPAKLEDSAVYLCASSLIQGRNTEAFFGQGTRLTVV.